This note documents a single T cell receptor (beta chain) sequence. Its antigen is unidentified. PCR was performed using 60 Vbeta and 13 Jbeta primers. TCRdb's copy holds only in-frame clones and misses some; the assay was immunoSEQ multiplex PCR. Of about 210,000 clones listed, about 88% were seen once; the top ten hold less than 0.35%. The record originates from a study of cytomegalovirus exposure and HLA in healthy donors. Study results and limitations: Most TCR sequences were seen very rarely across donors, but some public TCRs occurred in many. When presence/absence was analysed, sequencing depth was taken to be roughly uniform across donors.

Donors had nominal health at sampling but likely had unrecorded immune exposures. V was clipped by 2 bases and J by 2 bases, with 6 bases between them. Germline V gene data show CDR1 as MDHEN and CDR2 as SYDVKM. The CDR3 extends over 14 amino acids. The sample consisted of PBMCs. The chain recombines TRBV28 with TRBJ2-2; D is possibly TRBD2 (5 bases). The TCR sequence derives from a woman between 25 and 40 years old in good health and CMV-seronegative. As DNA, the CDR3 is TGTGCCAGCAGTTTACGGGGAAACACCGGGGAGCTGTTTTTT. This encodes CASSLRGNTGELFF.